Presented here are 18 T cell receptor beta chains from one specimen sequenced in a study of cytomegalovirus exposure and HLA in healthy donors. The PCR had 60 Vbeta and 13 Jbeta primers. The assay was immunoSEQ multiplex PCR, and TCRdb's table has in-frame clones only and misses some. In the table there are just under 70,000 clones, about 81% of which are singletons. Sample: PBMCs. These receptors were obtained from a human donor in good health.

V usage is TRBV6-5 and J usage is TRBJ2-3; TRBD2 agrees at 8 bases. Per the germline V gene, CDR1 is MNHEY and CDR2 is SVGAGI. The CDR3 has 15 residues. With 0 bases clipped from V and 4 bases from J, the junction kept 3 bases outside the gene matches. The CDR3 spells CASSYSGGGADTQYF. The CDR3 DNA reads TGTGCCAGCAGTTACTCCGGGGGGGGCGCAGATACGCAGTATTTT.

This clone was found once. The chain couples TRBV10-3 to TRBJ1-6; possible D gene TRBD1, 5 bases. This CDR3 spans 15 amino acids. Trimming took off 0 bases at V and 10 bases at J, with 13 bases between the two ends. Germline-derived CDR1 and CDR2 are ENHRY and SYGVKD. CDR3 bases: TGTGCCATCAGTGAGTCGGAGGGGAGAGGGTCACCCCTCCACTTT. Translating gives CAISESEGRGSPLHF.

The chain combines TRBV7-9 with TRBJ2-2; 13 bases align to TRBD2. The CDR3 runs 18 residues. Germline V gives CDR1 SEHNR, CDR2 FQNEAQ (reference sequence). The V and J ends lost 4 bases and 4 bases, in that order; junction bases with no gene match: 9. The CDR3 region has the DNA TGTGCCAGCAGCTCAGTCGTGACTAGCGGGGGGTCCACCGGGGAGCTGTTTTTT. It translates to CASSSVVTSGGSTGELFF.

The J gene is TRBJ2-1, the V gene TRBV4-2, with 11 bases lining up with TRBD2. Trimming at V came to 4 bases and at J to 5 bases, leaving 4 bases not matched to a gene. Germline CDR1 reads LGHNA; CDR2 reads YNFKEQ. The CDR3 is 15 residues long. CDR3 nucleotide sequence: TGTGCCAGCAGCCCTGGGACTAGCGGAAACAATGAGCAGTTCTTC. Translated: CASSPGTSGNNEQFF.

V gene TRBV5-1 combines with J gene TRBJ2-7, with 12 bases fitting TRBD2. Looked up from germline, CDR1 is SGHRS and CDR2 is YFSETQ. CDR3 length: 15 amino acids. V shed 0 bases and J 6 bases; nucleotides not matched to a gene: 4. CDR3 amino acids: CASSLGLAGVCEQYF. In DNA, the CDR3 is TGCGCCAGCAGCTTGGGACTAGCGGGGGTTTGCGAGCAGTACTTC.

This chain links TRBV11-3 with TRBJ2-7, with 7 nucleotides matching TRBD1. Trimming at V came to 5 bases and at J to 1 base, leaving 5 bases not matched to a gene. The V gene's germline CDR1 is SGHNT and CDR2 YENEEA. This CDR3 spans 14 amino acids. CDR3 protein: CASSRGGESYEQYF. The CDR3 DNA sequence: TGTGCCAGCAGCCGAGGGGGCGAATCCTACGAGCAGTACTTC.

The J gene is TRBJ2-7, the V gene TRBV4-1, with 12 bases aligning to TRBD1. V dropped 1 base and J dropped 4; count of bases not matched to a gene: 2. CDR3 length equals 15 residues. The germline V gene has CDR1 MGHRA and CDR2 YSYEKL. In DNA, the CDR3 is TGCGCCAGCAGCCAAGGGGGACAGGGGGCATACGAGCAGTACTTC. Translated: CASSQGGQGAYEQYF.

The chain couples TRBV9 to TRBJ2-1; 7 nucleotides line up with TRBD2. The CDR3 sequence is 15 residues long. Germline trimming cut 0 bases from V and 4 bases from J; bases unmatched to any gene: 4. Germline V gives CDR1 SGDLS, CDR2 YYNGEE. The CDR3, as DNA: TGTGCCAGCAGCGTAGCCCTAGCGGAGTACAATGAGCAGTTCTTC. It encodes CASSVALAEYNEQFF.

The V call is TRBV11-2, the J call TRBJ1-4, with 11 nucleotides matching TRBD1. CDR3 length equals 15 residues. Germline V gene lookup returns CDR1 SGHAT and CDR2 FQNNGV. V lost 4 bases, J lost 8 bases, and 6 bases stayed unmatched. CDR3 nucleotide sequence: TGTGCCAGCAGCTCCCCGGGACAGGGGGAGGAAAAACTGTTTTTT. This sequence encodes CASSSPGQGEEKLFF.

The V gene is TRBV7-9, the J gene TRBJ1-5; tentative D call: TRBD1 (5 bases). Germline lookup yields CDR1 SEHNR and CDR2 FQNEAQ (reference sequence). Deletions cut 5 bases from V and 5 bases from J, with 10 bases between. CDR3 length: 13 residues. The CDR3 region is CASSAGSYQPQHF. The CDR3 region has the DNA TGTGCCAGCAGCGCAGGGTCCTATCAGCCCCAGCATTTT.

The chain links TRBV7-6 to TRBJ2-3; D might be TRBD1 (6 bases). The CDR3 spans 15 residues. The V end lost 4 bases, the J end lost 4 bases, and 15 bases lay between the germline ends. The V gene's germline CDR1 is SGHVS and CDR2 FNYEAQ. The CDR3 region is CASSYTRGTSDTQYF. DNA for the CDR3: TGTGCCAGCAGCTATACCAGGGGAACCTCAGATACGCAGTATTTT. The whole variable domain, remainder taken from reference TRBV7-6 and TRBJ2-3, is GAGVSQSPRYKVTKRGQDVALRCDPISGHVSLYWYRQALGQGPEFLTYFNYEAQQDKSGLPNDRFSAERPEGSISTLTIQRTEQRDSAMYRCASSYTRGTSDTQYFGPGTRLTVL.

The chain uses TRBV2 and TRBJ2-7, with TRBD1 identical over 7 bases. Germline CDR1 reads SNHLY; CDR2 reads FYNNEI. This CDR3 has 13 residues. The ends lost 10 bases at V and 0 bases at J; junction bases unmatched: 6. The CDR3 nucleotides read TGTGCCACTAGAGACAGGGCCTCCTACGAGCAGTACTTC. Its protein is CATRDRASYEQYF.

This clone was detected a few times. The genes are TRBV18 and TRBJ1-4; D remains ambiguous. This CDR3 has 13 residues. Trimming left V 3 bases short and J 4 bases short, with 6 bases between. Per the germline V gene, CDR1 is KGHSH and CDR2 is LQKENI. CDR3 nucleotide sequence: TGTGCCAGCTCACCGGGCCTTAATGAAAAACTGTTTTTT. As protein: CASSPGLNEKLFF. Using reference TRBV18 and TRBJ1-4 for the parts outside the CDR3, the full variable domain is NAGVMQNPRHLVRRRGQEARLRCSPMKGHSHVYWYRQLPEEGLKFMVYLQKENIIDESGMPKERFSAEFPKEGPSILRIQQVVRGDSAAYFCASSPGLNEKLFFGSGTQLSVL.

The chain recombines TRBV5-1 with TRBJ1-6; no definite D call. The germline V gene encodes CDR1 SGHRS and CDR2 YFSETQ. There are 15 residues in the CDR3. V lost 0 bases to trimming and J lost 0 bases, with 4 bases between them. The CDR3 region is CASSLAGSYNSPLHF. In DNA form, the CDR3 reads TGCGCCAGCAGCTTGGCCGGCTCCTATAATTCACCCCTCCACTTT.

The chain couples TRBV28 to TRBJ1-4, with a weak D call TRBD1 (5 bases). CDR1 is MDHEN, CDR2 SYDVKM, per germline. There are 13 residues in the CDR3. The V gene lost 3 bases and the J gene lost 6 bases, with 8 bases spanning the gap. The CDR3 bases are TGTGCCAGCAGTTTGGTACAGGATGAAAAACTGTTTTTT. This encodes CASSLVQDEKLFF.

The J gene is TRBJ2-3, the V gene TRBV5-1, with 7 bases aligning to TRBD2. V gave up 7 bases and J gave up 8 bases; unmatched junction bases: 16. Germline V CDR1 and CDR2: SGHRS, YFSETQ. The CDR3 contains 15 residues. CDR3 protein: CASCQGLESFGTQYF. The DNA of the CDR3 is TGCGCCAGCTGCCAAGGACTAGAAAGTTTTGGTACGCAGTATTTT.

V is TRBV5-8 and J is TRBJ2-3; the match to TRBD2 covers 13 bases. In germline, CDR1 is SGHTS, CDR2 YDEGEE. V shed 7 bases and J 5 bases; nucleotides not matched to a gene: 7. CDR3 length: 15 residues. The CDR3 protein is CASGRLAGGIDTQYF. CDR3 DNA sequence: TGTGCCAGCGGCCGACTAGCGGGGGGAATAGATACGCAGTATTTT.

The CDR3: CASSWTGTIYNEQFF. Written as DNA, the CDR3 is TGTGCCAGCAGTTGGACAGGAACAATCTACAATGAGCAGTTCTTC. V gene TRBV6-5 combines with J gene TRBJ2-1, with 7 bases that match TRBD1. After removal of 4 bases from V and 3 bases from J, the junction contained 6 bases not matched to a gene. The CDR3 covers 15 residues. Germline V gene data show CDR1 as MNHEY and CDR2 as SVGAGI.